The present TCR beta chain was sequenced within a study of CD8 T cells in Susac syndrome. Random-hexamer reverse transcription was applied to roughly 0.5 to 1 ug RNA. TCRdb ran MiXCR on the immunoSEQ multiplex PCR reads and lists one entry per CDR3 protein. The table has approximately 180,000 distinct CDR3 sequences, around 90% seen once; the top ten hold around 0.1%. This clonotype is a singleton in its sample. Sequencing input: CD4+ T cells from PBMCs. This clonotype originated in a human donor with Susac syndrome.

Here the CDR3 DNA reads TGTGCCAGCATTGGAGATCGGTACGAGCAGTACTTC. Protein sequence: CASIGDRYEQYF. The chain couples TRBV28 to TRBJ2-7; D is unclear. The CDR3 is 12 amino acids. Germline V gene lookup returns CDR1 MDHEN and CDR2 SYDVKM. The V end lost 7 bases, the J end lost 4 bases, and 11 bases lay between the germline ends.